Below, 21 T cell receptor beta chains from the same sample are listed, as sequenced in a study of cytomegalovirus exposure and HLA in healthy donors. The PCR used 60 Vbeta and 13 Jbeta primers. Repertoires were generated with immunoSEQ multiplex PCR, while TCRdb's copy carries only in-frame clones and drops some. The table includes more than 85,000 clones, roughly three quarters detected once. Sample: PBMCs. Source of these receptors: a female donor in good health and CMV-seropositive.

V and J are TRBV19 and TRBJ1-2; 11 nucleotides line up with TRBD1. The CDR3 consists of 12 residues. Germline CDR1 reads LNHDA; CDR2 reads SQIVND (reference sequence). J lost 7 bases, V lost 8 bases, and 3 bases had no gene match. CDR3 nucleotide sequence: TGTGCCAGTGGACAGGGGGCGGGTGGCTACACCTTC. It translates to CASGQGAGGYTF.

DNA of the CDR3: TGTGCCAGCAGCTCTCCCCCTAGCGGCCGCGAGCAGTACTTC. Its protein product is CASSSPPSGREQYF. The rearrangement links TRBV7-9 to TRBJ2-7; 7 bases are shared with TRBD2. The trim removed 4 bases at V and 6 bases at J, leaving 9 bases unmatched. Germline values: CDR1 SEHNR, CDR2 FQNEAQ (reference sequence). The CDR3 loop spans 14 amino acids.

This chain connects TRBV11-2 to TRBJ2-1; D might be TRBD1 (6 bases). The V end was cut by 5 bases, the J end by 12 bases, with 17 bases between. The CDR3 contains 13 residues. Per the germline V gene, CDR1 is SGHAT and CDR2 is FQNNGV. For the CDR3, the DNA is TGTGCCAGCAGCCTACGCGAGGGGGTCCCGCAGTTCTTC. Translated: CASSLREGVPQFF. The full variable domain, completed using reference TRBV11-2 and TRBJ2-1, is EAGVAQSPRYKIIEKRQSVAFWCNPISGHATLYWYQQILGQGPKLLIQFQNNGVVDDSQLPKDRFSAERLKGVDSTLKIQPAKLEDSAVYLCASSLREGVPQFFGPGTRLTVL.

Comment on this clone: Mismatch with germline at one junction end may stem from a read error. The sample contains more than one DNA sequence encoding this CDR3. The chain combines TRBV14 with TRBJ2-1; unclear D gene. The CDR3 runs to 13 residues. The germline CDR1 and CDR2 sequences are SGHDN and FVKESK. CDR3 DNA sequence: TGTGCCAGCAGTCAAGATAATCTCAATGAGCAGTTCTTC. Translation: CASSQDNLNEQFF.

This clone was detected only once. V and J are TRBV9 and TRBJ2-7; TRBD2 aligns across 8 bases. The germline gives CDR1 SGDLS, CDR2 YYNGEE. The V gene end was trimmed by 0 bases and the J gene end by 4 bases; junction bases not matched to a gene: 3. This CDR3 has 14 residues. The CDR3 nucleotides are TGTGCCAGCAGCGTAGGAGCGGGGGAGTACGAGCAGTACTTC. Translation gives CASSVGAGEYEQYF.

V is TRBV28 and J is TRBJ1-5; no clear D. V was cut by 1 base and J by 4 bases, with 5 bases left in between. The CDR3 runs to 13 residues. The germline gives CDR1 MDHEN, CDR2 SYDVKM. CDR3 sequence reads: CASSLSQNQPQHF. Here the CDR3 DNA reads TGTGCCAGCAGTTTATCCCAGAATCAGCCCCAGCATTTT.

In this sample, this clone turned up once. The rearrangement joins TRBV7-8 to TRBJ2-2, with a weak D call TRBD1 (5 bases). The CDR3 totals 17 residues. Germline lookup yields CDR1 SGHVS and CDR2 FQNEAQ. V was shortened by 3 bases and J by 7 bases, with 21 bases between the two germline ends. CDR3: CASSFVLGRALGGELFF. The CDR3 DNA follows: TGTGCCAGCAGCTTCGTTTTGGGCAGGGCTTTGGGCGGGGAGCTGTTTTTT.

The CDR3: CASSPGQGLFHEQFF. Here the CDR3 DNA reads TGCGCCAGCAGCCCGGGACAGGGCCTTTTCCATGAGCAGTTCTTC. The chain links TRBV5-1 to TRBJ2-1; 9 bases are a match to TRBD1. Germline V CDR1 and CDR2: SGHRS, YFSETQ. Trimming took 4 bases from V and 8 from J; bases not matched to a gene: 10. There are 15 residues in the CDR3.

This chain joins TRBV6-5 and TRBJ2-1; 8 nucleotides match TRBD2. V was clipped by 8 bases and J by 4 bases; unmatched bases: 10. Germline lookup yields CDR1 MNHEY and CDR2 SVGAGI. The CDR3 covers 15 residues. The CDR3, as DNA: TGTGCCAGCGCCATTGGACTAGCAGATTACAATGAGCAGTTCTTC. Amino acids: CASAIGLADYNEQFF.

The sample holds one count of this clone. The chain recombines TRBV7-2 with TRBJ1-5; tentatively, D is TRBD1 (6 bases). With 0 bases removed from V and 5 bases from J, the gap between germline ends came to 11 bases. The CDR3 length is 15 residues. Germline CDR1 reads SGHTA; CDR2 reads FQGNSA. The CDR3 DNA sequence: TGTGCCAGCAGCTTAGCGGGAAAGGGGGATCAGCCCCAGCATTTT. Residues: CASSLAGKGDQPQHF.

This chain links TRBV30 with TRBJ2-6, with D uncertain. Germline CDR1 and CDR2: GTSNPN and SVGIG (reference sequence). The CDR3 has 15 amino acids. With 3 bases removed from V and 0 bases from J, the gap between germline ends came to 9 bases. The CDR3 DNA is TGTGCCTGGAGCCAACAGAGCTCTGGGGCCAACGTCCTGACTTTC. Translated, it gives CAWSQQSSGANVLTF.

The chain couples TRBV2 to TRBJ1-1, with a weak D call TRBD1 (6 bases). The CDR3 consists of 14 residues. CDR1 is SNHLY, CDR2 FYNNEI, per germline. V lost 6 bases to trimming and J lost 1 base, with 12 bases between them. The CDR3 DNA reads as TGTGCCAGCAGGAGGGGACAAGGGAACACTGAAGCTTTCTTT. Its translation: CASRRGQGNTEAFF.

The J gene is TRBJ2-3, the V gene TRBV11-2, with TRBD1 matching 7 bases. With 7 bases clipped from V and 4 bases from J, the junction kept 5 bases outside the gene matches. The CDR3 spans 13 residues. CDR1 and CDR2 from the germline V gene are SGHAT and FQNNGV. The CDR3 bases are TGTGCCAGCAACCTCCAGGGGGCAGATACGCAGTATTTT. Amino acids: CASNLQGADTQYF.

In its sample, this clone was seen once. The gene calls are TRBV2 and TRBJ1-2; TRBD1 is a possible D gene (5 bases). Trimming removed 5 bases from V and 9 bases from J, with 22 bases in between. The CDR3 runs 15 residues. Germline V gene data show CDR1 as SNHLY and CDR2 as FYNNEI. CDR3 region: CASSTRQGDLGSYTF. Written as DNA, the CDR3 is TGTGCCAGCAGTACGCGGCAGGGCGACCTTGGTAGCTACACCTTC.

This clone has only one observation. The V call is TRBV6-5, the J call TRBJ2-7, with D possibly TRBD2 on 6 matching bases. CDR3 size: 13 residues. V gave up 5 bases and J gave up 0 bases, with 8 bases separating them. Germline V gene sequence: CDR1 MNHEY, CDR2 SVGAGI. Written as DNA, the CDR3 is TGTGCCAGCAGTGCGGAGGGCTCCTACGAGCAGTACTTC. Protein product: CASSAEGSYEQYF.

The CDR3 region is CASSVELAGVVGTDTQYF. The CDR3 DNA reads as TGTGCCAGCAGCGTAGAACTAGCGGGAGTGGTTGGCACAGATACGCAGTATTTT. This rearrangement joins TRBV9 to TRBJ2-3; 11 bases are a match to TRBD2. Unmatched junction bases numbered 7, after V lost 0 bases and J lost 1 base. CDR3 length equals 18 residues. The germline V gene encodes CDR1 SGDLS and CDR2 YYNGEE.

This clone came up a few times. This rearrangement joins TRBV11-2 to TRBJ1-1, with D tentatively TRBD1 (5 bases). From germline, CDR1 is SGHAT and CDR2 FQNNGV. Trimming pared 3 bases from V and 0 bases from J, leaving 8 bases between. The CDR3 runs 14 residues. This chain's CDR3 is CASSFAGMNTEAFF. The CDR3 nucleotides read TGTGCCAGCAGCTTTGCAGGGATGAACACTGAAGCTTTCTTT.

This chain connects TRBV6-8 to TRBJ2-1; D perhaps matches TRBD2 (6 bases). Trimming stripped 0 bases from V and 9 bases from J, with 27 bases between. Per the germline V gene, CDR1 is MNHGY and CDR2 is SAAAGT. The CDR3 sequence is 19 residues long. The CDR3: CASSYSAPFLATPRGEQFF. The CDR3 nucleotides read TGTGCCAGCAGTTACTCGGCCCCTTTTCTAGCGACCCCGAGGGGTGAGCAGTTCTTC.

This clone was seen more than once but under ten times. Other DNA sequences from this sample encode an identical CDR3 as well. The CDR3 DNA is TGTGCCAGCAGTTCGAGCGGGAGGGGGGACACCGGGGAGCTGTTTTTT. This gives the protein CASSSSGRGDTGELFF. The genes are TRBV27 and TRBJ2-2; 10 bases match TRBD2. Trimming removed 4 bases from V and 3 bases from J; junction bases left unmatched: 5. This CDR3 has 16 amino acids. Germline values: CDR1 MNHEY, CDR2 SMNVEV (reference sequence).

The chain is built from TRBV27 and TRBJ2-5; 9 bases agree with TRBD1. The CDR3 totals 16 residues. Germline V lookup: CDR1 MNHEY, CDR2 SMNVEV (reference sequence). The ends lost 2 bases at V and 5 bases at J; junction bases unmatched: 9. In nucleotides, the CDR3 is TGTGCCAGCAGTTTAGGGGTGGGGACAGGGTGGGAGACCCAGTACTTC. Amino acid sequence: CASSLGVGTGWETQYF.

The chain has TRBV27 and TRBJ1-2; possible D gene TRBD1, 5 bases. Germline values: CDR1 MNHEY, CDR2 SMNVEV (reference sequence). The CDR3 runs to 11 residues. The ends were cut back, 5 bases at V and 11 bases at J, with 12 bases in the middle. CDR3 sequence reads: CASSHDSKYTF. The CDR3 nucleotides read TGTGCCAGCAGTCACGACAGCAAATACACCTTC.